Sequencing of this TCR beta chain was carried out in a study of cytomegalovirus exposure and HLA in healthy donors. Study overall: Early on, a data release was issued that held roughly 84 million unique TCRs from HLA-typed donors.

Germline lookup yields CDR1 SQVTM and CDR2 ANQGSEA. Trimming left V 7 bases short and J 0 bases short, with 13 bases between. CDR3 length: 14 residues. Primers included in the PCR were 60 Vbeta and 13 Jbeta primers. Libraries were prepared by immunoSEQ multiplex PCR; TCRdb keeps only in-frame clonotypes and omits some of them. Of around 190,000 clones in the sample, over 75% are singletons; the top ten hold about 2.3%. The chain couples TRBV29-1 to TRBJ1-5; TRBD1 might be the D (6 bases). This TCR was recovered from a woman aged 45 to 65 in good health and CMV-seronegative. The sequenced material came from PBMCs. The CDR3 sequence is CSAASGVSNQPQHF. The CDR3 DNA follows: TGCAGCGCCGCCTCAGGGGTTAGCAATCAGCCCCAGCATTTT. Drawing the rest from reference TRBV29-1 and TRBJ1-5, the complete variable domain is SAVISQKPSRDICQRGTSLTIQCQVDSQVTMMFWYRQQPGQSLTLIATANQGSEATYESGFVIDKFPISRPNLTFSTLTVSNMSPEDSSIYLCSAASGVSNQPQHFGDGTRLSIL.